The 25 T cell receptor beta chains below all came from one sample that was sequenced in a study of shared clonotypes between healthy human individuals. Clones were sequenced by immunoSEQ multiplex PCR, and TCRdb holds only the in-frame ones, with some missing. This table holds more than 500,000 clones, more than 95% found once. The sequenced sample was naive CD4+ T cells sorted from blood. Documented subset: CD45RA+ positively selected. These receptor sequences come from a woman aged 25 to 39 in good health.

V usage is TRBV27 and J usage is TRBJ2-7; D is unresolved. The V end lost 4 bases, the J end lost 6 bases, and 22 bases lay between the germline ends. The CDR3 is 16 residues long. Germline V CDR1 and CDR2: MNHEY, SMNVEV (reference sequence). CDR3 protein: CASSYILGSPPVEQYF. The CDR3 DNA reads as TGTGCCAGCAGTTACATATTAGGCTCCCCACCTGTCGAGCAGTACTTC.

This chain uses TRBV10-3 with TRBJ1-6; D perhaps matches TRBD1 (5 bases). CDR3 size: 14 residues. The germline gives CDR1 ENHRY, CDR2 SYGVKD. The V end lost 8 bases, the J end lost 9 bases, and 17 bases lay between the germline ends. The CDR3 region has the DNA TGTGCCATCCGCGAGGGGTTAGCAGGTTCACCCCTCCACTTT. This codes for CAIREGLAGSPLHF.

The CDR3 protein is CASSKSRTFYEQYF. DNA for the CDR3: TGTGCCAGCAGCAAATCGAGGACTTTTTACGAGCAGTACTTC. The chain employs TRBV21-1 and TRBJ2-7; whether TRBD2, the table's D call, matches the DNA was not checked. TRBV21-1 is a pseudogene. The CDR3 runs 14 residues.

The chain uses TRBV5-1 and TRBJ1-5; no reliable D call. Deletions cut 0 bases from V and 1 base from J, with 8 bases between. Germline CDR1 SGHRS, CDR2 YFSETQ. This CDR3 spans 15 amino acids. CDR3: CASSLDPGSNQPQHF. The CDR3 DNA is TGCGCCAGCAGCTTGGATCCGGGGAGCAATCAGCCCCAGCATTTT.

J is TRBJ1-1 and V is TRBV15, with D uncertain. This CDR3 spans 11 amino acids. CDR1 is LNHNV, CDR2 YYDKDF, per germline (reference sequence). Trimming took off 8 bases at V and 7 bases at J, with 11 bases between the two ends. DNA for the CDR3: TGTGCCACCTTACAAGCCCTTGAAGCTTTCTTT. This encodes CATLQALEAFF.

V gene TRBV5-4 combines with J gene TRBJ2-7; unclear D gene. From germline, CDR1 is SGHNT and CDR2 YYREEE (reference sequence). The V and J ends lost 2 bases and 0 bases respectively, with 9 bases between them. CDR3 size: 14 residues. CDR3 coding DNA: TGTGCCAGCAGCTTATCCCCAACCTCCTACGAGCAGTACTTC. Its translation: CASSLSPTSYEQYF.

The CDR3 DNA sequence: TGTGCCAGCCAACGTCAGGGCGAGCAGTACTTC. Translation gives CASQRQGEQYF. V is TRBV6-5 and J is TRBJ2-7, with D possibly TRBD1 on 5 matching bases. The CDR3 contains 11 residues. Trimming pared 8 bases from V and 6 bases from J, leaving 11 bases between. Germline V gives CDR1 MNHEY, CDR2 SVGAGI.

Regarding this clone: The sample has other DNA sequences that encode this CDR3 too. The DNA for the CDR3 is TGCGCCAGCAGCCAAGCCGGGGAGCTGTTTTTT. The encoded protein is CASSQAGELFF. The J gene is TRBJ2-2, the V gene TRBV4-1; no clear D gene. V gave up 1 base and J gave up 6 bases, with 0 bases separating them. The V gene's germline CDR1 is MGHRA and CDR2 YSYEKL. This CDR3 has 11 amino acids.

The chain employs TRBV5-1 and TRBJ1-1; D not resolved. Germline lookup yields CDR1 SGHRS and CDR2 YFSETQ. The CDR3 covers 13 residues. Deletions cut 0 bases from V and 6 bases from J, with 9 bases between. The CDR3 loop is CASSLESGAEAFF. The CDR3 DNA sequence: TGCGCCAGCAGCTTGGAAAGCGGGGCTGAAGCTTTCTTT.

The CDR3 loop reads CASSATSGSNTGELFF. CDR3 nucleotides: TGCGCCAGCAGCGCGACTAGCGGGTCCAACACCGGGGAGCTGTTTTTT. This rearrangement joins TRBV5-1 to TRBJ2-2; TRBD2 aligns across 10 bases. The CDR3 contains 16 residues. Trimming took 4 bases from V and 2 from J; bases not matched to a gene: 5. Germline assignment: CDR1 SGHRS and CDR2 YFSETQ. The full variable domain, rest sourced from reference TRBV5-1 and TRBJ2-2, is KAGVTQTPRYLIKTRGQQVTLSCSPISGHRSVSWYQQTPGQGLQFLFEYFSETQRNKGNFPGRFSGRQFSNSRSEMNVSTLELGDSALYLCASSATSGSNTGELFFGEGSRLTVL.

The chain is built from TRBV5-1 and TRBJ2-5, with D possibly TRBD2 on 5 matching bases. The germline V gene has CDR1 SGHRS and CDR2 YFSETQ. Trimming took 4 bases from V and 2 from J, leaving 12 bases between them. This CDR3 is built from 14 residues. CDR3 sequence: CASSAWTAQETQYF. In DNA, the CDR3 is TGCGCCAGCAGCGCCTGGACTGCTCAAGAGACCCAGTACTTC.

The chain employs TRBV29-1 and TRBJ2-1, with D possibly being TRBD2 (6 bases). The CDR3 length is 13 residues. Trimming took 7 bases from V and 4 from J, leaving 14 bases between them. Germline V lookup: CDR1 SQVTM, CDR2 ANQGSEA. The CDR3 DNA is TGCAGCGCCGAAGGGGCGGGGTACAATGAGCAGTTCTTC. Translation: CSAEGAGYNEQFF.

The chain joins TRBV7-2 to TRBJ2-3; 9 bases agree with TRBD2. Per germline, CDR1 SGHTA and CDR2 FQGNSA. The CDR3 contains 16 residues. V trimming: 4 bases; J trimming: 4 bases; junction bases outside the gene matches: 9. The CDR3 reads CASSSPSSGTPDTQYF. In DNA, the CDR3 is TGTGCCAGCAGCTCGCCGTCTAGCGGGACCCCAGATACGCAGTATTTT.

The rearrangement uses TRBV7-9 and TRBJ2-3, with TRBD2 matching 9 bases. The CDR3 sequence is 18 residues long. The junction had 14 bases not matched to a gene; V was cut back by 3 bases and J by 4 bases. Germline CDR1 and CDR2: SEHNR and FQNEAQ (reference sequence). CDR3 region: CASSFSASGAAGADTQYF. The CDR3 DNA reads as TGTGCCAGCAGCTTTAGCGCTAGCGGGGCCGCGGGCGCAGATACGCAGTATTTT.

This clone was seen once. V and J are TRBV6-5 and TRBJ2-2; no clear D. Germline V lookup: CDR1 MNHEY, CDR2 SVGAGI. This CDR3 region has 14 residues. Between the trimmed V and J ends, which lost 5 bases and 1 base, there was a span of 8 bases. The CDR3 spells CASSRARNTGELFF. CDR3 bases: TGTGCCAGCAGTCGAGCAAGGAACACCGGGGAGCTGTTTTTT.

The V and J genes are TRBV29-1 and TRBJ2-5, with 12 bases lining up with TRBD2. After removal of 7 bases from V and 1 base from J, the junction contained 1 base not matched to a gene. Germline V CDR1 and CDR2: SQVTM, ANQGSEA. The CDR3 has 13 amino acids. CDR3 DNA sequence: TGCAGCGCTAGCGGGAGGGTCCAAGAGACCCAGTACTTC. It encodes CSASGRVQETQYF.

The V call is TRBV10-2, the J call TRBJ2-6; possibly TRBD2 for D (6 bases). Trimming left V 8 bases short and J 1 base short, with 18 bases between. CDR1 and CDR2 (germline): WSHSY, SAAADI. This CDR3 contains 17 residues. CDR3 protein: CASRTHGGASGANVLTF. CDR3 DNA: TGCGCCAGCCGTACCCACGGAGGGGCGTCTGGGGCCAACGTCCTGACTTTC.

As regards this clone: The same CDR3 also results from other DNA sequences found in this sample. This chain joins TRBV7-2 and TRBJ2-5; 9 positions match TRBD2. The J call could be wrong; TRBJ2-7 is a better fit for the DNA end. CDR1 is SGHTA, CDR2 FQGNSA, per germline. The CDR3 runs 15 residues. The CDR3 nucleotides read TGTGCCAGCAGCTTAGGACTAGCGGTAACCTACGAGCAGTACTTC. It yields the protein CASSLGLAVTYEQYF.

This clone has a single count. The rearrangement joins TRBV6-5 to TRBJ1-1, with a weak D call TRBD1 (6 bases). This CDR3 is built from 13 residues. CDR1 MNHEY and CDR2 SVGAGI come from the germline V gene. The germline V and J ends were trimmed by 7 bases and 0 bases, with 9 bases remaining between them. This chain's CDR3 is CASMRTVNTEAFF. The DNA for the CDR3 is TGTGCCAGCATGCGGACAGTGAACACTGAAGCTTTCTTT.

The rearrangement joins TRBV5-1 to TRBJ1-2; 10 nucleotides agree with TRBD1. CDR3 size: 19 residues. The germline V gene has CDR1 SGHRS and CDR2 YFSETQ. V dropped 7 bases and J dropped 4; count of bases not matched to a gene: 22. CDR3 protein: CASQSRAGTGETRGYGYTF. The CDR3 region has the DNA TGCGCCAGCCAATCGCGGGCAGGGACAGGGGAGACCCGCGGCTATGGCTACACCTTC.

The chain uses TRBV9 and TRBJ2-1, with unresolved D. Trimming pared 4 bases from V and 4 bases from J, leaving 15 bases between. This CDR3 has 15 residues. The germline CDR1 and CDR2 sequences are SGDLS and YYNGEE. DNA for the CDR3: TGTGCCAGCAGCCCCCGCCTTGTTGCGTACAATGAGCAGTTCTTC. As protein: CASSPRLVAYNEQFF.

CDR3 nucleotides: TGCGCCAGCGCCCAGCTGGCCTTCCAAAACATTCAGTACTTC. It encodes CASAQLAFQNIQYF. The gene calls are TRBV5-1 and TRBJ2-4, with no clear D. This CDR3 is 14 amino acids long. V shed 7 bases and J shed 5 bases, with 16 bases lying between them. Germline V CDR1 and CDR2: SGHRS, YFSETQ. Variable domain in full (rest from reference TRBV5-1 and TRBJ2-4): KAGVTQTPRYLIKTRGQQVTLSCSPISGHRSVSWYQQTPGQGLQFLFEYFSETQRNKGNFPGRFSGRQFSNSRSEMNVSTLELGDSALYLCASAQLAFQNIQYFGAGTRLSVL.

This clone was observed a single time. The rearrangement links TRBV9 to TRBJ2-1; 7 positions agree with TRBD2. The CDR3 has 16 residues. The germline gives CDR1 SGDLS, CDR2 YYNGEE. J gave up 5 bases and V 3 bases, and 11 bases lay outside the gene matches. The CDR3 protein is CASSARLAAGNNEQFF. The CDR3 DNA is TGTGCCAGCAGCGCCCGACTAGCCGCGGGAAACAATGAGCAGTTCTTC.

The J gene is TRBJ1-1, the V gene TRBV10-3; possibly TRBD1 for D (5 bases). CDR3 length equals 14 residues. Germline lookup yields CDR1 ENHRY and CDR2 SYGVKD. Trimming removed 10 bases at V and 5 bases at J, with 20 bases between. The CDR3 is CATGRGLGQTEAFF. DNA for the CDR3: TGTGCCACCGGGAGGGGTCTGGGGCAGACTGAAGCTTTCTTT.

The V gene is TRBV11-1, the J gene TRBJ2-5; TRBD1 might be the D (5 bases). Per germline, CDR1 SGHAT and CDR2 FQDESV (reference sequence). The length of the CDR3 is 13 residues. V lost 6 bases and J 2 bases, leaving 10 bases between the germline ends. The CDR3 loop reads CASRQQAQETQYF. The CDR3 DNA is TGTGCCAGCAGGCAACAGGCGCAAGAGACCCAGTACTTC.